This is a list of T cell receptor beta chains from one sample in a study of shared clonotypes between healthy human individuals. Only in-frame clones appear in the TCRdb table, and some are missing; sequencing was by immunoSEQ multiplex PCR. There are 730,000 or so clones in the sample; approximately 75% occur only once, and under 2% lies in the top ten. The sequenced sample consisted of memory CD4+ T cells sorted from blood. These TCRs come from a woman aged 25 to 39 in good health. Each CDR3 is given without its conserved first and last residue. The order of the fields is V gene, J gene, D gene, CDR3 protein. D genes are given only for firm matches.

TRBV6-4	TRBJ2-1	NA	ASSDSFATAYNEQF
TRBV4-1	TRBJ2-1	NA	ASSPNRASSYNEQF
TRBV5-1	TRBJ2-2	NA	ASSTPEGLF
TRBV5-4	TRBJ2-5	NA	ASSLGELFQY
TRBV7-9	TRBJ2-1	NA	ASSPTFSSYNEQF
TRBV28	TRBJ1-5	NA	ASSSTPGRGD
TRBV7-9	TRBJ2-7	TRBD1	ASSFADREVEQY
TRBV28	TRBJ1-2	TRBD1	ASSSAGQGARGYT
TRBV6-5	TRBJ1-1	NA	ASSYSVNTEAF
TRBV9	TRBJ2-5	TRBD2	ASSVDSSGIETQY
TRBV28	TRBJ1-1	NA	ASSFSRMNTEAF
TRBV19	TRBJ2-6	TRBD1	ASSQGQGLISGANVLT
TRBV9	TRBJ1-3	TRBD1	ASSARTGEISGNTIY
TRBV5-5	TRBJ2-7	TRBD1	ASSLDGTGGIREQY
TRBV5-4	TRBJ1-4	NA	ASSWDVGPNEKLF
TRBV9	TRBJ2-7	TRBD1	ASSVGTGNTEQY
TRBV2	TRBJ2-7	TRBD2	ATSGTSDTSYEQY
TRBV19	TRBJ2-3	TRBD2	ASNQVAGAGNTQY
TRBV5-4	TRBJ1-2	NA	ASSLVGEGGYT
TRBV10-3	TRBJ2-3	NA	AIRPDLGTDTQY
TRBV29-1	TRBJ1-2	NA	GLGGTNGYT
TRBV28	TRBJ2-2	TRBD1	ASSLSGIQGANTGELF
TRBV2	TRBJ1-3	TRBD1	ASRSGTGVFSGNTIY
TRBV7-2	TRBJ2-3	TRBD2	ASSLGGAAGRADTQY
TRBV6-1	TRBJ1-4	NA	ASSERTVATNEKLF
TRBV5-1	TRBJ2-1	TRBD2	ASSPRPTSGGAYNEQF
TRBV14	TRBJ2-5	NA	ASSQGRPQETQY
TRBV27	TRBJ1-2	TRBD1	ASSLSDRNYGYT
TRBV10-1	TRBJ2-5	NA	ASSDVGIGETQY
TRBV7-2	TRBJ2-7	TRBD2	ASSSGSGRAYEQY
TRBV7-3	TRBJ2-3	TRBD2	ASSQKLAGTDTQY
TRBV7-2	TRBJ1-1	TRBD1	ASSLAGQVWAF
TRBV30	TRBJ2-5	TRBD2	AWSMGLAGQETQY
TRBV2	TRBJ2-7	TRBD2	ASREAGTNPNEQY
TRBV14	TRBJ2-7	TRBD2	ASSPGTNLYSYEQY
TRBV6-1	TRBJ2-7	NA	ASSEMSGYEQY
TRBV7-6	TRBJ2-1	TRBD1	ASSALYRGPSYNEQF
TRBV11-2	TRBJ2-1	NA	ASSPWTENEQF
TRBV4-1	TRBJ1-1	NA	ASSQERDTLNTEAF
TRBV29-1	TRBJ1-5	NA	SVSVGGKGNQPQH
TRBV11-3	TRBJ2-1	NA	ASSLAREEF
TRBV25-1	TRBJ1-5	NA	ASSEVSSNQPQH
TRBV7-8	TRBJ2-6	TRBD2	ASSSSGGTSGANVLT
TRBV2	TRBJ1-5	NA	ASSYRENSNQPQH
TRBV29-1	TRBJ1-4	NA	SAIDAPNEKLF
TRBV7-6	TRBJ2-5	TRBD1	ASSPPGTGGETQY
TRBV28	TRBJ2-6	NA	ATHRLGGSSGSGANVLT
TRBV30	TRBJ2-3	TRBD2	AWTSGSPDTQY